This T cell receptor (beta chain) was recorded in a study of blood T cells in healthy people across ages (dated by TCRdb to about 2015). About the study as a whole: In model experiments, template switching captured about one uniquely barcoded TCR beta cDNA molecule for every two T cells. Age-related changes in TCR beta repertoire diversity were measured in the study by deep sequencing normalized with unique cDNA molecular identifiers. The donors were divided into four age groups: young (average approximately 17 years), middle-aged (almost 40), aged (roughly 66) and long-lived (roughly 82). To avoid experimental bias, donors of different ages were spread randomly across the sequencing lanes. Using the same blood draw, the study looked at two additional independent replicas of 1 million unique cDNA reads for two donors, one aged 18 to 30 and the other aged 80 or older. Broader findings and caveats from the paper: Conclusive comparison of naive and antigen-experienced compartments was prevented by the profiling of bulk unsorted PBMCs. Observed TCR beta diversity per million T cells fell roughly linearly with age, and a significant reduction was already apparent by age approximately 40. There was a strong correlation between observed TCR beta diversity and the percentage of naive T cells measured by flow cytometry. Estimates of total diversity from one million sequenced T cells were regarded as lower bounds and underestimates. Because the CMV infection status of the donors was unknown, age-related changes in expanded clonotypes may potentially have been confounded. Compared with the aged group, more naive CD4+ T cells, fewer expanded clones and increased TCR diversity were shown by the long-lived group, suggesting age selection.

The library relied on 5' RACE. Sequencing was carried out with an Illumina HiSeq 2500. A second roughly 6 to 12 cycle PCR used a sample-barcoded 5' primer and a J-beta primer mix. A template-switch 5' adaptor carrying 12 random nucleotides introduced a unique molecular identifier onto each TCR beta cDNA molecule. At least 2.5 million CDR3-containing paired-end reads were obtained from each sample. The Mint cDNA synthesis kit, primed by a TRBC-specific oligonucleotide, was used to synthesize first-strand cDNA from all RNA. Following uracil-DNA glycosylase treatment, a first 18-cycle PCR with universal primers M1SS and BC2_uni_R was performed on all cDNA. Under the source paper's analysis protocol: For normalization, 1 million high-quality reads, each with a distinct molecular identifier, were randomly selected from each sample. Instead of being binned into consensus sequences, reads that shared molecular identifiers were thrown out. MiTCR, set to a Q25 quality threshold and the strictest error-elimination algorithm, was used for CDR3 identification, clonotype clustering and error correction. A nonparametric unseen species model using Euler transformation provided a lower-bound estimate of total TCR beta diversity. The public reads were quality trimmed at Q25 with fastp and then assembled into clones with MiXCR by TCRdb, keeping productive beta chains. Rows merge per CDR3 protein into single entries with the most common DNA and genes. The V and J calls were determined by TCRdb, not by the authors. Across this sample there are hundreds of thousands of distinct CDR3 sequences, with roughly three fifths seen only once. The ten largest clones take up approximately 24% of the sample.

This clonotype appeared a few times. It has no known antigen specificity. No quality values exist for individual bases; no much larger clone is one base distant. Systemically healthy Caucasian individuals from Russia, 35 to 40 in total and aged about 6 to 100 years, were included as donors. Each donor gave around 9 milliliters of peripheral blood, collected into EDTA-treated Vacutainer tubes. Ficoll-Paque density-gradient centrifugation was used to isolate PBMCs, with at least 6.5 million per sample. Trizol reagent was used to extract total RNA from PBMCs, with at least 5 micrograms per sample. The percentages of naive CD45RAhigh/CD27high T cells were determined by flow cytometry on a PBMC aliquot from every donor. Counted from cysteine to phenylalanine, this CDR3 has 17 amino acids. The DNA shown is the 51-base CDR3, in frame from base 1. According to the germline V gene, CDR1 reads SGHRS and CDR2 reads YFSETQ. V lost 0 bases and J lost 7 bases, and the count of bases not matched to a germline gene is 10.

The sequence derives from a man aged 35-49 years in good health. The source material was blood. The chain couples TRBV5-1 to TRBJ2-2, with TRBD1 matching 9 junction bases. The DNA sequence is TGCGCCAGCAGCTTGGACACTCCGGGACAGGGATACGGGGAGCTGTTTTTT. Its protein reads: CASSLDTPGQGYGELFF.